A single sample gave rise to the 30 T cell receptor beta chains below, sequenced in a study of blood T cell repertoires in COVID-19. TCRdb's table, derived via immunoSEQ multiplex PCR, lists solely in-frame clones and lacks some. The sample carries around 130,000 clones, more than 70% recorded once. The sequenced material came from peripheral blood. The receptors were gathered from a woman under 40 who had recovered from COVID-19.

This clone was detected once. The rearrangement uses TRBV15 and TRBJ1-4, with a tentative D call TRBD1 (5 bases). The V end was cut by 0 bases, the J end by 6 bases, with 11 bases between. There are 15 residues in the CDR3. Looked up from germline, CDR1 is LNHNV and CDR2 is YYDKDF (reference sequence). This CDR3 reads CATSRDPREDEKLFF. In DNA form, the CDR3 reads TGTGCCACCAGCAGAGATCCCAGGGAGGATGAAAAACTGTTTTTT.

This chain links TRBV18 with TRBJ1-1; D not certain. Trimming left V 3 bases short and J 0 bases short, with 8 bases between. This CDR3 spans 14 amino acids. Germline-derived CDR1 and CDR2 are KGHSH and LQKENI. The CDR3, as DNA: TGTGCCAGCTCACCTGGGCCCATGAACACTGAAGCTTTCTTT. Its protein product is CASSPGPMNTEAFF.

This clone was detected only once. The chain links TRBV18 to TRBJ2-7; the match to TRBD1 covers 9 bases. The CDR3 consists of 17 residues. V trimming: 2 bases; J trimming: 5 bases; junction bases outside the gene matches: 13. Germline CDR1 is KGHSH and CDR2 is LQKENI. The CDR3 loop is CASSPEARTGERNEQYF. The CDR3 DNA sequence: TGTGCCAGCTCACCAGAAGCTAGGACAGGGGAAAGAAACGAGCAGTACTTC.

This chain joins TRBV5-6 and TRBJ2-3, with 9 bases aligning to TRBD1. CDR1 is SGHDT, CDR2 YYEEEE, per germline. V gave up 4 bases and J gave up 5 bases; unmatched junction bases: 8. The CDR3 sequence is 15 residues long. CDR3 amino acids: CASSIGDRARDTQYF. The CDR3 region has the DNA TGTGCCAGCAGCATAGGGGACAGGGCTAGAGATACGCAGTATTTT.

The J gene is TRBJ2-7, the V gene TRBV10-3; D might be TRBD2 (5 bases). The CDR3 covers 13 residues. Germline V lookup: CDR1 ENHRY, CDR2 SYGVKD. With 5 bases removed from V and 3 bases from J, the gap between germline ends came to 11 bases. CDR3 DNA sequence: TGTGCCATCAGTTCCCCTGGGAGCTACGAGCAGTACTTC. Amino acids: CAISSPGSYEQYF.

The rearrangement links TRBV2 to TRBJ1-1; D is perhaps TRBD1 (5 bases). Trimming shortened V by 6 bases and J by 3 bases, and 17 bases separated the two germline ends. CDR3 length: 15 amino acids. The germline V gene encodes CDR1 SNHLY and CDR2 FYNNEI. The CDR3 reads CASRVPLGEDTEAFF. In DNA form, the CDR3 reads TGTGCCAGCAGAGTCCCCCTGGGGGAGGACACTGAAGCTTTCTTT.

The V call is TRBV4-1, the J call TRBJ1-1; perhaps TRBD1 as D (6 bases). The germline V and J ends were trimmed by 5 bases and 3 bases, with 22 bases remaining between them. Germline loops: CDR1 MGHRA, CDR2 YSYEKL. The CDR3 loop spans 17 amino acids. Written as DNA, the CDR3 is TGCGCCAGCAGCATCGAAGGGGGGGGCACTATTGACACTGAAGCTTTCTTT. As protein: CASSIEGGGTIDTEAFF.

The V and J genes are TRBV6-5 and TRBJ1-1, with D hard to call. This CDR3 region has 11 residues. The V end lost 6 bases, the J end lost 8 bases, and 10 bases lay between the germline ends. From germline, CDR1 is MNHEY and CDR2 SVGAGI. Here the CDR3 DNA reads TGTGCCAGCAGCAGACGCGGGGAAGCTTTCTTT. Translating gives CASSRRGEAFF.

This clone was seen ten or more times. This sequence joins TRBV18 and TRBJ2-7, with TRBD2 matching 7 bases. Germline values: CDR1 KGHSH, CDR2 LQKENI. The CDR3 extends over 15 amino acids. Trimming at V came to 2 bases and at J to 6 bases, leaving 10 bases not matched to a gene. The CDR3 sequence is CASSPRMTGGGEQYF. The CDR3 nucleotides read TGTGCCAGCTCACCAAGAATGACGGGAGGTGGCGAGCAGTACTTC. The full variable domain, rest sourced from reference TRBV18 and TRBJ2-7, is NAGVMQNPRHLVRRRGQEARLRCSPMKGHSHVYWYRQLPEEGLKFMVYLQKENIIDESGMPKERFSAEFPKEGPSILRIQQVVRGDSAAYFCASSPRMTGGGEQYFGPGTRLTVT.

The chain recombines TRBV5-1 with TRBJ2-3; 8 nucleotides line up with TRBD2. Germline V lookup: CDR1 SGHRS, CDR2 YFSETQ. This CDR3 has 15 amino acids. The V segment lost 1 base and the J segment 4 bases; nucleotides outside the gene matches: 5. The CDR3 loop reads CASSLISGMSDTQYF. The CDR3 DNA sequence: TGCGCCAGCAGCTTGATTAGCGGGATGTCAGATACGCAGTATTTT.

V usage is TRBV3-1 (or the pseudogene TRBV3-2) and J usage is TRBJ2-5; possible D gene TRBD1, 5 bases. Trimming took off 2 bases at V and 4 bases at J, with 8 bases between the two ends. The CDR3 contains 13 residues. Germline-derived CDR1 and CDR2 are LGHDT and YNNKEL (reference sequence). CDR3 sequence: CASSQIDRETQYF. The DNA for the CDR3 is TGTGCCAGCAGCCAAATCGACAGAGAGACCCAGTACTTC.

The chain links TRBV19 to TRBJ1-1, with 9 bases aligning to TRBD1. V was clipped by 4 bases and J by 5 bases; unmatched bases: 11. The CDR3 is made up of 16 amino acids. Germline CDR1 is LNHDA and CDR2 is SQIVND (reference sequence). DNA for the CDR3: TGTGCCAGTAGTACCAACCTCATGACAGGGGGGACTGAAGCTTTCTTT. This codes for CASSTNLMTGGTEAFF.

The genes are TRBV7-9 and TRBJ1-2, with D hard to call. CDR3 length: 14 residues. Germline loops: CDR1 SEHNR, CDR2 FQNEAQ (reference sequence). Trimming removed 4 bases at V and 8 bases at J, with 17 bases between. The CDR3 nucleotides are TGTGCCAGCAGCTCATTTCCGGGGTTCCACGGCTACACCTTC. This encodes CASSSFPGFHGYTF. Using reference TRBV7-9 and TRBJ1-2 for the parts outside the CDR3, the full variable domain is DTGVSQNPRHKITKRGQNVTFRCDPISEHNRLYWYRQTLGQGPEFLTYFQNEAQLEKSRLLSDRFSAERPKGSFSTLEIQRTEQGDSAMYLCASSSFPGFHGYTFGSGTRLTVV.

This clone was seen once. CDR3 sequence reads: CASRSVGGQGAYNEQFF. CDR3 sequence (DNA): TGCGCCAGCAGATCGGTGGGAGGACAGGGAGCTTACAATGAGCAGTTCTTC. This chain connects TRBV5-1 to TRBJ2-1, with 8 positions matching TRBD1. The ends lost 5 bases at V and 4 bases at J; junction bases unmatched: 14. The germline V gene encodes CDR1 SGHRS and CDR2 YFSETQ. This CDR3 spans 17 amino acids.

The chain couples TRBV19 to TRBJ2-1, with 8 bases lining up with TRBD2. Looked up from germline, CDR1 is LNHDA and CDR2 is SQIVND (reference sequence). The J segment lost 4 bases and the V segment lost 7 bases, leaving 9 bases of the junction unmatched. The CDR3 consists of 15 residues. The CDR3 sequence is CASKEAGVGYNEQFF. The CDR3 DNA sequence: TGTGCCAGTAAAGAAGCGGGAGTGGGGTACAATGAGCAGTTCTTC.

This chain joins TRBV7-3 and TRBJ1-1, with unresolved D. Looked up from germline, CDR1 is SGHTA and CDR2 is FQGTGA. The CDR3 runs 13 residues. V was clipped by 3 bases and J by 0 bases, with 5 bases between them. The CDR3 loop reads CASSLALNTEAFF. CDR3 bases: TGTGCCAGCAGCTTGGCTCTGAACACTGAAGCTTTCTTT. The entire variable domain, with the rest obtained from reference TRBV7-3 and TRBJ1-1, is as follows: GAGVSQTPSNKVTEKGKYVELRCDPISGHTALYWYRQSLGQGPEFLIYFQGTGAADDSGLPNDRFFAVRPEGSVSTLKIQRTERGDSAVYLCASSLALNTEAFFGQGTRLTVV.

The J gene is TRBJ1-5, the V gene TRBV15; 7 positions match TRBD1. The CDR3 is 14 amino acids. The V segment lost 4 bases and the J segment 4 bases; nucleotides outside the gene matches: 4. Per the germline V gene, CDR1 is LNHNV and CDR2 is YYDKDF (reference sequence). This chain's CDR3 is CATSNRGLNQPQHF. The DNA of the CDR3 is TGTGCCACCAGCAACAGGGGACTGAATCAGCCCCAGCATTTT.

This clone was detected once. J is TRBJ1-1 and V is TRBV5-1; 7 bases are a match to TRBD1. V shed 0 bases and J 3 bases; nucleotides not matched to a gene: 8. In germline, CDR1 is SGHRS, CDR2 YFSETQ. This CDR3 is built from 16 residues. CDR3 DNA sequence: TGCGCCAGCAGCTTGGTCCCCTCGACAGGGCACACTGAAGCTTTCTTT. It specifies CASSLVPSTGHTEAFF.

The rearrangement joins TRBV27 to TRBJ2-3; 10 nucleotides line up with TRBD2. CDR1 and CDR2 from the germline V gene are MNHEY and SMNVEV (reference sequence). This CDR3 is built from 19 residues. Unmatched junction bases numbered 14, after V lost 5 bases and J lost 0 bases. The DNA for the CDR3 is TGTGCCAGCAGTCTTCCTTCAGCGGGGGGGTTACCTAGCACAGATACGCAGTATTTT. Encoded protein: CASSLPSAGGLPSTDTQYF.

This clone was seen more than once but under ten times. The chain combines TRBV27 with TRBJ1-2; 10 bases match TRBD1. CDR3 length equals 17 residues. Losses at the gene ends were 3 bases for V and 4 bases for J; bases not matched to a gene: 11. Germline CDR1 reads MNHEY; CDR2 reads SMNVEV (reference sequence). The CDR3 protein is CASSFRTGGDSSYGYTF. The CDR3, as DNA: TGTGCCAGCAGTTTCAGGACAGGGGGGGACTCATCCTATGGCTACACCTTC.

Many counts were recorded for this clone. V and J are TRBV2 and TRBJ1-4, with 7 bases identical to TRBD1. V was pared by 4 bases and J by 7 bases, with 12 bases of the junction left unmatched. Germline V lookup: CDR1 SNHLY, CDR2 FYNNEI. The CDR3 has 16 residues. The CDR3 DNA reads TGTGCCAGCAGTGTACATCCCGACAGGGACTCTGAAAAACTGTTTTTT. It yields the protein CASSVHPDRDSEKLFF.

This chain uses TRBV28 with TRBJ1-2; D uncertain. V lost 2 bases and J lost 3, with 7 bases in between. The germline V gene has CDR1 MDHEN and CDR2 SYDVKM. CDR3 length: 13 residues. The CDR3 reads CASSLVGDYGYTF. DNA of the CDR3: TGTGCCAGCAGTTTAGTGGGAGACTATGGCTACACCTTC.

This clone was seen once. An end of the junction differs from the germline gene, which may be a read error. The CDR3, as DNA: TGTGCCAGCAGTCAAGGGAGCTCCCGGAACACTGAAGCTTTCTTT. Protein: CASSQGSSRNTEAFF. The rearrangement joins TRBV4-2 to TRBJ1-1, with unresolved D. Germline loops: CDR1 LGHNA, CDR2 YNFKEQ. The CDR3 has 15 residues.

A few counts support this clone. The chain employs TRBV3-1 (or the pseudogene TRBV3-2) and TRBJ2-1; 12 bases align to TRBD2. V trimming: 6 bases; J trimming: 9 bases; junction bases outside the gene matches: 18. There are 18 residues in the CDR3. CDR1 is LGHDT, CDR2 YNNKEL, per germline (reference sequence). Here the CDR3 DNA reads TGTGCCAGCAGGAACCTAGCGGGAGGGCCTACGGTCTTAGGTGAGCAGTTCTTC. Its protein is CASRNLAGGPTVLGEQFF.

V is TRBV30 and J is TRBJ1-2; unclear D gene. V was pared by 2 bases and J by 4 bases, with 14 bases between. Germline V lookup: CDR1 GTSNPN, CDR2 SVGIG (reference sequence). This CDR3 is 14 amino acids long. The CDR3 is CAWSPGLPLYGYTF. The DNA of the CDR3 is TGTGCCTGGAGTCCGGGTCTCCCCCTCTATGGCTACACCTTC.

The CDR3: CASRFAGTRGEETQYF. The CDR3 DNA sequence: TGTGCCAGCAGATTCGCCGGGACTAGGGGGGAAGAGACCCAGTACTTC. V and J are TRBV2 and TRBJ2-5; 8 positions agree with TRBD2. The germline V gene has CDR1 SNHLY and CDR2 FYNNEI. This CDR3 has 16 residues. V lost 6 bases and J lost 3; bases outside the gene matches: 12.

The J gene is TRBJ1-2, the V gene TRBV27; D not certain. The CDR3 sequence is 13 residues long. V was trimmed by 3 bases and J by 1 base, leaving 6 bases between them. Germline CDR1 and CDR2: MNHEY and SMNVEV (reference sequence). This chain's CDR3 is CASSFGSNYGYTF. DNA for the CDR3: TGTGCCAGCAGTTTCGGGAGTAACTATGGCTACACCTTC.

A note on this clone: One end of the junction does not line up with germline, which may come from a read error. The chain links TRBV7-7 to TRBJ2-5; D call uncertain. Germline CDR1 SSHAT, CDR2 FNYEAQ (reference sequence). The CDR3 contains 15 residues. In DNA, the CDR3 is TGTGCTAGCAGCCCCGATTTCGGAGTTGGAGAGACCCAGTACTTC. Encoded protein: CASSPDFGVGETQYF.

This chain uses TRBV28 with TRBJ1-2, with D unclear. The CDR3 totals 17 residues. The V gene's germline CDR1 is MDHEN and CDR2 SYDVKM. The ends were cut back, 2 bases at V and 7 bases at J, with 23 bases in the middle. The CDR3 DNA sequence: TGTGCCAGCAGTTTAATACGCCCCGGCGGAAAGGTTGGTGGCTACACCTTC. Amino acid sequence: CASSLIRPGGKVGGYTF.

The sample holds one count of this clone. CDR3 in amino acids: CASSLGVRDKYTDTQYF. CDR3 nucleotide sequence: TGTGCCAGCAGCTTGGGAGTCCGGGACAAATACACAGATACGCAGTATTTT. This chain connects TRBV5-4 to TRBJ2-3; D possibly corresponds to TRBD1 (6 bases). This CDR3 is built from 17 residues. Trimming cost V 0 bases and J 2 bases, with 16 bases left between them. The germline CDR1 and CDR2 sequences are SGHNT and YYREEE (reference sequence).